The rows below give T cell receptor beta chains drawn from one sample of a study of T cells after yellow fever vaccination. MiXCR was run by TCRdb on the 5' RACE reads, yielding one entry per CDR3 protein. This sample carries about 240,000 distinct CDR3 sequences, over 3% of them seen once, and the ten largest clones take approximately 18%. The starting material was PBMCs, obtained 15 days after the yellow fever booster vaccination. The origin of the receptors is a man between 18 and 35 years old who received the YFV17D yellow fever vaccine. Each CDR3 is given with its conserved first and last residue. A D gene is named only where the DNA matches it firmly. Clone size is not always given. Where it is, it says once, few, many or a class for expanded clones.

J,size,V,D,CDR3,DNA
TRBJ2-1,many,TRBV7-3,TRBD2,CASSPTSVRGGEYNEQFF,TGTGCCAGCAGCCCTACCAGCGTGCGCGGGGGGGAGTACAATGAGCAGTTCTTC
TRBJ2-3,few,TRBV19,TRBD2,CASSPRTSGVGDTQYF,TGTGCCAGTAGCCCGAGGACTAGCGGGGTTGGAGATACGCAGTATTTT
TRBJ2-1,many,TRBV5-4,.,CASSLNTRAGSYNEQFF,TGTGCCAGCAGCTTGAACACGCGGGCAGGGTCCTACAATGAGCAGTTCTTC
TRBJ1-2,many,TRBV15,.,CATSRAGARNYGYTF,TGTGCCACCAGCAGAGCGGGGGCAAGAAACTATGGCTACACCTTC
TRBJ2-3,many,TRBV20-1,TRBD2,CSGGLAGGSTDTQYF,TGCAGTGGCGGACTAGCGGGGGGCAGCACAGATACGCAGTATTTT
TRBJ1-6,many,TRBV18,.,CASSLRGADHNSPLHF,TGTGCCAGCTCACTCCGGGGGGCAGACCATAATTCACCCCTCCACTTT
TRBJ2-1,many,TRBV5-6,.,CASSFTRSEQFF,TGTGCCAGCAGTTTCACTAGGTCTGAGCAGTTCTTC
TRBJ1-6,many,TRBV3-1,.,CASSQDPGYNSPLHF,TGTGCCAGCAGCCAAGACCCAGGTTATAATTCACCCCTCCACTTT
TRBJ1-2,many,TRBV5-1,.,CASSSFGTGELYGYTF,TGCGCCAGCAGCTCATTCGGGACGGGAGAATTATATGGCTACACCTTC
TRBJ2-3,many,TRBV24-1,.,CATSDWAGGTDTQYF,TGTGCCACCAGTGATTGGGCAGGGGGGACAGATACGCAGTATTTT
TRBJ2-6,.,TRBV24-1,.,CATTRDGANVLTF,TGTGCCACCACCCGGGATGGGGCCAACGTCCTGACTTTC
TRBJ2-1,many,TRBV11-1,.,CASSLASGGSYNEQFF,TGTGCCAGCAGCTTAGCGTCAGGGGGGTCCTACAATGAGCAGTTCTTC
TRBJ2-7,many,TRBV29-1,.,CSVEKGVGAYEQYF,TGCAGCGTTGAAAAGGGGGTCGGGGCCTACGAGCAGTACTTC
TRBJ1-3,many,TRBV18,.,CASSPDTTGNTIYF,TGTGCCAGCTCACCGGACACCACTGGAAACACCATATATTTT
TRBJ1-1,many,TRBV27,.,CASTRTGRRDTEAFF,TGTGCCAGCACTAGAACAGGGAGGCGCGACACTGAAGCTTTCTTT
TRBJ2-3,many,TRBV5-5,.,CASSLDRPTDTQYF,TGTGCCAGCAGCTTGGACAGGCCCACAGATACGCAGTATTTT